This T cell receptor beta chain was documented in a study of blood T cells in healthy people across ages. Comments on this clonotype: Its antigen is unidentified. The junction does not match germline at one end; this may be a read error.

Study results and limitations: With naive T cell percentage, TCR beta diversity showed a strong correlation. Older age went with lower TCR beta diversity per million T cells, in a roughly linear way.

The CDR3 has 13 amino acids. Germline V CDR1 and CDR2: MNHEY, SMNVEV (reference sequence). With a J-beta primer mix and a sample-barcoded 5' primer, a second PCR ran about 7 to 11 cycles. Each CDR3 protein is one row after TCRdb ran MiXCR on the 5' RACE reads. The sample has 850,000 to 1,000,000 distinct CDR3 sequences; under 50% are singletons. Sample: blood. The sequence was obtained from a man aged 30 to 45 in good health. The J gene is TRBJ1-2, the V gene TRBV27, with a possible D match to TRBD1 (5 bases). The CDR3 coding sequence is TGTGCCACCAGTCTAGGAGGCAGGGAGGGCTACACCTTC. This sequence encodes CATSLGGREGYTF.